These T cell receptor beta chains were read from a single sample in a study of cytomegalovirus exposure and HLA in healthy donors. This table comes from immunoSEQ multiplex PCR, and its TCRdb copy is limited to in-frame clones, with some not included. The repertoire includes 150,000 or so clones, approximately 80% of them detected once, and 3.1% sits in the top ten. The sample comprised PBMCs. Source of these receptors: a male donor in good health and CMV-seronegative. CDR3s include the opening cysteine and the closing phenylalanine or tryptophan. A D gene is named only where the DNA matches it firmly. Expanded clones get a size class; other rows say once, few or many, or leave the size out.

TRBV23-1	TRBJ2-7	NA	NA	TGCGCCAGCAGCCTCGCGCTTGCTAACTACGAGCAGTACTTC	CASSLALANYEQYF
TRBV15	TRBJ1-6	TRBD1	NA	TGTGCCACCAGCGGGGGACAGCTGACTTCACCCCTCCACTTT	CATSGGQLTSPLHF
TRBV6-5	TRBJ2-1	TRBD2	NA	TGTGCCAGCAGTTACACTAGGACTAGCTCCGTCATTGAGCAGTTCTTC	CASSYTRTSSVIEQFF
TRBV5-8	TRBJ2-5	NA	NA	TGTGCCAGCAGGGTACAGGGCTACCAAGAGACCCAGTACTTC	CASRVQGYQETQYF
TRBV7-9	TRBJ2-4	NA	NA	TGTGCCAGCAGCAATGAAGGGGGAAGAGGAAACATTCAGTACTTC	CASSNEGGRGNIQYF
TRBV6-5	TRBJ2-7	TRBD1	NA	TGTGCCAGCAGTTACTCGACAGGGGGCAACGAGCAGTACTTC	CASSYSTGGNEQYF
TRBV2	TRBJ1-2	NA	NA	TGTGCCAGCAGTGGCAGGGGAGGCTACACCTTC	CASSGRGGYTF
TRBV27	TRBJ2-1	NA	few	TGTGCCAGCAGGGGCCTACAGGGAATCTCGTTCTTC	CASRGLQGISFF
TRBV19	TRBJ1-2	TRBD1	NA	TGTGCCAGTCGCACCTTACAGGGGGCAGGTGGCTACACCTTC	CASRTLQGAGGYTF
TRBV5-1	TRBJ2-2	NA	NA	TGCGCCAGCAGCCAGGTATCAAACACCGGGGAGCTGTTTTTT	CASSQVSNTGELFF
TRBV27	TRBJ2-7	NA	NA	TGTGCCAGCAGTTTAATAGGGACTTCCTACGAGCAGTACTTC	CASSLIGTSYEQYF